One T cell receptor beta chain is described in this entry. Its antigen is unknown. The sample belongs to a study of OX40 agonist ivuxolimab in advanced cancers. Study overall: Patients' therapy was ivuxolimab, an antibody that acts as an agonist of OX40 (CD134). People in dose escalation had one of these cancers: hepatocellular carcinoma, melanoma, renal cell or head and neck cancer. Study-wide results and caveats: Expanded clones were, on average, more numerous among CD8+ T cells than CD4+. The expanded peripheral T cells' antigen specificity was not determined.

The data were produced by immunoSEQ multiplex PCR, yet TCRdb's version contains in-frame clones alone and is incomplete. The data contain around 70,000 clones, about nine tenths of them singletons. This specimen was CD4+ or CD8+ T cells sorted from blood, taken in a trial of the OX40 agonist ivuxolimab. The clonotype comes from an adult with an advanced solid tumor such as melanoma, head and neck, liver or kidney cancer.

CDR3: CASSFLGGGNYEQYF. In DNA form, the CDR3 reads TGTGCCAGCAGTTTCCTGGGAGGGGGAAACTACGAGCAGTACTTC. J is TRBJ2-5 and V is TRBV28; a weak D match, TRBD2 (7 bases). The end of the DNA aligns better with TRBJ2-7, so the J call may be wrong. Germline V gene sequence: CDR1 MDHEN, CDR2 SYDVKM. This CDR3 region has 15 residues.